This TCR beta chain was identified during a study of graft-versus-host responses after intestinal transplantation. Across the study: Each patient got anti-thymocyte globulin induction, then tacrolimus and steroids for approximately three years.

This clone was observed a few times. CDR1 is SQVTM and CDR2 is ANQGSEA in the germline V gene. Trimming at V came to 3 bases and at J to 2 bases, leaving 2 bases not matched to a gene. The CDR3 spans 14 residues. Libraries were prepared by immunoSEQ multiplex PCR; TCRdb keeps only in-frame clonotypes and omits some of them. The sample holds fewer than 25,000 clones, about 40% seen once. The sequence derives from a human patient who was an organ donor for intestinal transplantation. Sequences were derived from alloreactive CD4+ T cells from a mixed lymphocyte reaction culture, sampled before transplantation. Stated subset: CFSE-low proliferating T cells sorted from approximately 6-day pre-transplant mixed lymphocyte reaction (GvH or HvG direction). V and J are TRBV29-1 and TRBJ2-3; 10 bases are a match to TRBD2. The CDR3 DNA sequence: TGCAGCGTTGAGGGGACTAGCGACACAGATACGCAGTATTTT. It specifies CSVEGTSDTDTQYF.